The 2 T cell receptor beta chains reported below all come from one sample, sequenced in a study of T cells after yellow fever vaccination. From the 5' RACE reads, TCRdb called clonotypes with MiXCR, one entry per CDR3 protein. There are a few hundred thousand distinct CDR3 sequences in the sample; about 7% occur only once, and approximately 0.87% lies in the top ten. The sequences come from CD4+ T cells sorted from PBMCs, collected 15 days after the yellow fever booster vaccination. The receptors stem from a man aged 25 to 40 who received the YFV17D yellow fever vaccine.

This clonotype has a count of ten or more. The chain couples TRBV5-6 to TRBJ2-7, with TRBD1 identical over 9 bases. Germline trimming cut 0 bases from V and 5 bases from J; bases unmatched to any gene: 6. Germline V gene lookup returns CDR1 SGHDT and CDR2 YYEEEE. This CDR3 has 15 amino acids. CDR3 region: CASSLDGTGMHEQYF. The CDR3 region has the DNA TGTGCCAGCAGCTTGGATGGGACAGGGATGCACGAGCAGTACTTC.

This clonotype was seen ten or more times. As DNA, the CDR3 is TGTGCCAGCAGCTTAGTCTTTAGTGGGGCCGAGCAGTACTTC. Protein product: CASSLVFSGAEQYF. This chain links TRBV7-2 with TRBJ2-7; weak D call: TRBD1 (5 bases). Trimming removed 1 base at V and 6 bases at J, with 13 bases between. The CDR3 totals 14 residues. Germline CDR1 SGHTA, CDR2 FQGNSA.